This passage covers 31 T cell receptor beta chains from one sample sequenced in a study of blood T cell repertoires in COVID-19. Clones were read by immunoSEQ multiplex PCR, and TCRdb kept only the in-frame ones, dropping some. The data show approximately 290,000 clones, around 89% seen once. The sequencing sample was made of peripheral blood. Every receptor here comes from a man aged 25-40 years with acute or convalescent COVID-19.

The chain carries TRBV9 and TRBJ1-6; possibly TRBD1 for D (5 bases). Germline CDR1 SGDLS, CDR2 YYNGEE. V was trimmed by 4 bases and J by 6 bases, leaving 17 bases between them. The CDR3 is 16 amino acids. The CDR3 sequence is CASSPQLRQGNSPLHF. In nucleotides, the CDR3 is TGTGCCAGCAGCCCCCAGCTACGGCAGGGTAATTCACCCCTCCACTTT.

The V call is TRBV4-2, the J call TRBJ2-1; D call uncertain. Per the germline V gene, CDR1 is LGHNA and CDR2 is YNFKEQ. This CDR3 spans 15 amino acids. Trimming took 6 bases from V and 0 from J, leaving 12 bases between them. The chain's CDR3 is CASRQKRDSYNEQFF. CDR3 DNA: TGTGCCAGCAGACAAAAGAGAGACTCCTACAATGAGCAGTTCTTC.

The chain recombines TRBV9 with TRBJ1-3, with D possibly matching TRBD1 (6 bases). With 0 bases removed from V and 1 base from J, the gap between germline ends came to 11 bases. This CDR3 contains 16 residues. Germline assignment: CDR1 SGDLS and CDR2 YYNGEE. The CDR3 reads CASSVGGGLSGNTIYF. In nucleotides, the CDR3 is TGTGCCAGCAGCGTAGGCGGGGGCTTATCTGGAAACACCATATATTTT.

The CDR3 DNA follows: TGTGCCACCGTTAGGACAGAGCCCCAATACTACGAGCAGTACTTC. It is translated as CATVRTEPQYYEQYF. The chain links TRBV24-1 to TRBJ2-7; possibly TRBD1 for D (6 bases). The germline CDR1 and CDR2 sequences are KGHDR and SFDVKD. V lost 9 bases, J lost 3 bases, and 20 bases lay in between. This CDR3 contains 15 residues.

The rearrangement joins TRBV7-9 to TRBJ2-7; TRBD1 is a possible D gene (6 bases). Germline CDR1 SEHNR, CDR2 FQNEAQ (reference sequence). The CDR3 loop spans 15 amino acids. Trimming cost V 5 bases and J 2 bases, with 16 bases left between them. CDR3 DNA sequence: TGTGCCAGCAGCGGCCTGACAGGACCACCCTACGAGCAGTACTTC. It codes for CASSGLTGPPYEQYF.

The chain joins TRBV9 to TRBJ1-5; D may be TRBD1 (5 bases). The CDR3 covers 14 residues. The V end was cut by 5 bases, the J end by 5 bases, with 14 bases between. Germline lookup yields CDR1 SGDLS and CDR2 YYNGEE. Here the CDR3 reads CASSKGVDHQPQHF. DNA of the CDR3: TGTGCCAGCAGTAAAGGGGTGGACCATCAGCCCCAGCATTTT.

This sequence joins TRBV28 and TRBJ1-6, with D unresolved. V shed 10 bases and J shed 0 bases, with 7 bases lying between them. The CDR3 extends over 13 amino acids. Germline V gene sequence: CDR1 MDHEN, CDR2 SYDVKM. The CDR3 loop reads CATRSSYNSPLHF. Here the CDR3 DNA reads TGTGCCACCAGGAGCTCCTATAATTCACCCCTCCACTTT.

CDR3 sequence: CASSNSGGYNEQFF. The CDR3 DNA sequence: TGTGCCAGCAGTAATAGCGGGGGCTACAATGAGCAGTTCTTC. The chain uses TRBV7-2 and TRBJ2-1; TRBD2 matches 9 bases. The V segment lost 6 bases and the J segment 3 bases; nucleotides outside the gene matches: 3. The CDR3 runs 14 residues. In germline, CDR1 is SGHTA, CDR2 FQGNSA. Supplemented by reference TRBV7-2 and TRBJ2-1, the full variable domain reads GAGVSQSPSNKVTEKGKDVELRCDPISGHTALYWYRQSLGQGLEFLIYFQGNSAPDKSGLPSDRFSAERTGGSVSTLTIQRTQQEDSAVYLCASSNSGGYNEQFFGPGTRLTVL.

This rearrangement joins TRBV6-2 or TRBV6-3 to TRBJ1-2, with TRBD1 matching 7 bases. The germline V gene has CDR1 MNHEY and CDR2 SVGEGT. The V and J ends lost 0 bases and 7 bases, in that order; junction bases with no gene match: 8. The CDR3 loop spans 15 amino acids. The CDR3 reads CASSYSPDRVRGYTF. The DNA of the CDR3 is TGTGCCAGCAGTTACTCCCCTGACAGGGTCCGTGGCTACACCTTC.

This chain connects TRBV18 to TRBJ2-7; possibly TRBD2 for D (5 bases). Germline V gene lookup returns CDR1 KGHSH and CDR2 LQKENI. This CDR3 contains 15 residues. V was clipped by 2 bases and J by 2 bases, with 13 bases between them. The CDR3 nucleotides read TGTGCCAGCTCACCAAGGAAGGACTTTACCTACGAGCAGTACTTC. Protein: CASSPRKDFTYEQYF.

This chain uses TRBV9 with TRBJ2-1; D call uncertain. Trimming pared 3 bases from V and 4 bases from J, leaving 20 bases between. The germline CDR1 and CDR2 sequences are SGDLS and YYNGEE. This CDR3 region has 17 residues. CDR3 protein: CASSDPGGRPSYNEQFF. The CDR3 DNA sequence: TGTGCCAGCAGCGACCCAGGTGGTCGACCCTCGTACAATGAGCAGTTCTTC.

This chain links TRBV27 with TRBJ1-2; D not certain. V was cut by 4 bases and J by 0 bases, with 6 bases left in between. CDR1 is MNHEY, CDR2 SMNVEV, per germline (reference sequence). The length of the CDR3 is 13 residues. CDR3 DNA sequence: TGTGCCAGCAGTTCCTTAGCTAACTATGGCTACACCTTC. Translation gives CASSSLANYGYTF.

The chain has TRBV14 and TRBJ1-1; D is possibly TRBD1 (6 bases). Trimming left V 0 bases short and J 11 bases short, with 10 bases between. The V gene's germline CDR1 is SGHDN and CDR2 FVKESK. CDR3 size: 12 residues. This chain's CDR3 is CASSQEGQGAFF. The CDR3 region has the DNA TGTGCCAGCAGCCAAGAAGGCCAGGGGGCTTTCTTT.

Regarding this clone: Other DNA sequences from this sample encode an identical CDR3 as well. V and J are TRBV3-1 (or the pseudogene TRBV3-2) and TRBJ2-3, with 7 bases identical to TRBD2. J gave up 2 bases and V 1 base, and 6 bases lay outside the gene matches. CDR1 and CDR2 (germline): LGHDT, YNNKEL (reference sequence). The CDR3 extends over 16 amino acids. CDR3 protein: CASSQVTGGLTDTQYF. The CDR3 DNA is TGTGCCAGCAGCCAAGTGACGGGAGGACTCACAGATACGCAGTATTTT.

The chain couples TRBV28 to TRBJ1-2, with 7 bases matching TRBD1. This CDR3 comprises 15 residues. CDR1 and CDR2 (germline): MDHEN, SYDVKM. Unmatched junction bases numbered 10, after V lost 8 bases and J lost 1 base. CDR3 coding DNA: TGTGCCAGCCGGGACAGCGGCCCATTTAACTATGGCTACACCTTC. Translating gives CASRDSGPFNYGYTF.

This chain uses TRBV9 with TRBJ1-6, with TRBD1 matching 8 bases. Germline V gives CDR1 SGDLS, CDR2 YYNGEE. The CDR3 sequence is 15 residues long. V lost 3 bases to trimming and J lost 9 bases; unmatched junction nucleotides: 8. The CDR3 spells CASSATQGGVSPLHF. For the CDR3, the DNA is TGTGCCAGCAGCGCGACACAGGGGGGGGTTTCACCCCTCCACTTT.

The V and J genes are TRBV24-1 and TRBJ1-5; D unresolved. The CDR3 has 15 residues. Deletions cut 7 bases from V and 6 bases from J, with 18 bases between. Germline V CDR1 and CDR2: KGHDR, SFDVKD. The CDR3 DNA is TGTGCCACCAGCGCCGCAGCGGGTTCTGTTCAGCCCCAGCATTTT. Translated, it gives CATSAAAGSVQPQHF.

The rearrangement joins TRBV5-1 to TRBJ2-1; no clear D gene. The CDR3 spans 13 residues. Germline V gives CDR1 SGHRS, CDR2 YFSETQ. V shed 3 bases and J shed 5 bases, with 9 bases lying between them. CDR3 in DNA: TGCGCCAGCAGCTCTACGGTGGACAATGAGCAGTTCTTC. This translates into CASSSTVDNEQFF.

This clone was picked up one time. The chain couples TRBV6-6 to TRBJ1-2; 11 bases are a match to TRBD1. There are 15 residues in the CDR3. Germline CDR1 is MNHNY and CDR2 is SVGAGI (reference sequence). V dropped 5 bases and J dropped 8; count of bases not matched to a gene: 10. The chain's CDR3 is CASSVAGTGGYGYTF. In nucleotides, the CDR3 is TGTGCCAGCAGTGTTGCCGGGACAGGGGGTTACGGCTACACCTTC.

The chain links TRBV6-2 or TRBV6-3 to TRBJ2-1, with D possibly matching TRBD2 (5 bases). Germline V gives CDR1 MNHEY, CDR2 SVGEGT. The CDR3 runs to 16 residues. Trimming cost V 0 bases and J 5 bases, with 14 bases left between them. CDR3 residues: CASSYSIRTRDNEQFF. DNA for the CDR3: TGTGCCAGCAGTTACTCGATCAGAACGAGGGACAATGAGCAGTTCTTC.

V usage is TRBV28 and J usage is TRBJ1-6; D uncertain. Trimming removed 2 bases from V and 6 bases from J, with 2 bases in between. This CDR3 region has 12 residues. Germline V CDR1 and CDR2: MDHEN, SYDVKM. The CDR3 loop reads CASSLLNSPLHF. The DNA of the CDR3 is TGTGCCAGCAGTTTACTTAATTCACCCCTCCACTTT.

The chain links TRBV28 to TRBJ1-1; D is possibly TRBD1 (6 bases). This CDR3 comprises 17 residues. The ends were cut back, 4 bases at V and 0 bases at J, with 18 bases in the middle. CDR1 and CDR2 from the germline V gene are MDHEN and SYDVKM. Here the CDR3 DNA reads TGTGCCAGCAGTTCCTTGGGGAGGGGGGCTCTGAACACTGAAGCTTTCTTT. This encodes CASSSLGRGALNTEAFF.

Worth noting for this clone: At the DNA level, this CDR3 is encoded by other sequences in the same sample as well. This chain connects TRBV2 to TRBJ2-7; 7 bases fit TRBD1. CDR3 length: 12 residues. V lost 6 bases to trimming and J lost 3 bases; unmatched junction nucleotides: 2. Germline CDR1 and CDR2: SNHLY and FYNNEI. The CDR3 nucleotides read TGTGCCAGCAGAGGGGACAGCTACGAGCAGTACTTC. Protein product: CASRGDSYEQYF. Variable domain in full (rest from reference TRBV2 and TRBJ2-7): EPEVTQTPSHQVTQMGQEVILRCVPISNHLYFYWYRQILGQKVEFLVSFYNNEISEKSEIFDDQFSVERPDGSNFTLKIRSTKLEDSAMYFCASRGDSYEQYFGPGTRLTVT.

This sequence joins TRBV12-3 or TRBV12-4 and TRBJ2-1; possibly TRBD1 for D (5 bases). V was cut by 6 bases and J by 15 bases, with 18 bases left in between. The CDR3 consists of 12 residues. CDR3 sequence reads: CASSQTETRAFF. Written as DNA, the CDR3 is TGTGCCAGCAGCCAGACAGAGACCCGGGCGTTCTTC.

The chain uses TRBV24-1 and TRBJ2-2; D might be TRBD2 (5 bases). This CDR3 has 14 residues. The germline V gene encodes CDR1 KGHDR and CDR2 SFDVKD. Deletions cut 5 bases from V and 1 base from J, with 7 bases between. The DNA of the CDR3 is TGTGCCACCAGTGTTAGCGTGAACACCGGGGAGCTGTTTTTT. Its translation: CATSVSVNTGELFF.

This chain connects TRBV5-1 to TRBJ2-3; tentatively, D is TRBD1 (5 bases). This CDR3 contains 15 residues. The V gene's germline CDR1 is SGHRS and CDR2 YFSETQ. V was cut by 4 bases and J by 2 bases, with 14 bases left in between. The CDR3 DNA is TGCGCCAGCAGCGGCGGACACAGCCTCACAGATACGCAGTATTTT. This codes for CASSGGHSLTDTQYF.

The V and J genes are TRBV11-2 and TRBJ2-1, with D perhaps TRBD2 (6 bases). Trimming removed 1 base at V and 0 bases at J, with 19 bases between. Germline CDR1 reads SGHAT; CDR2 reads FQNNGV. The CDR3 extends over 19 amino acids. Here the CDR3 DNA reads TGTGCCAGCAGCTTAGTCGTGGGACTCCTTCCCCTCTCCTACAATGAGCAGTTCTTC. As protein: CASSLVVGLLPLSYNEQFF. The full variable domain, completed using reference TRBV11-2 and TRBJ2-1, is EAGVAQSPRYKIIEKRQSVAFWCNPISGHATLYWYQQILGQGPKLLIQFQNNGVVDDSQLPKDRFSAERLKGVDSTLKIQPAKLEDSAVYLCASSLVVGLLPLSYNEQFFGPGTRLTVL.

The chain couples TRBV5-1 to TRBJ1-2, with D tentatively TRBD1 (6 bases). CDR1 and CDR2 from the germline V gene are SGHRS and YFSETQ. Trimming pared 5 bases from V and 5 bases from J, leaving 19 bases between. The CDR3 spans 15 residues. CDR3 in amino acids: CASSSGRGAPYGYTF. The DNA for the CDR3 is TGCGCCAGCAGTTCAGGGCGGGGGGCTCCTTATGGCTACACCTTC.

The J gene is TRBJ1-2, the V gene TRBV28; D is undetermined. Trimming left V 4 bases short and J 9 bases short, with 9 bases between. Looked up from germline, CDR1 is MDHEN and CDR2 is SYDVKM. The CDR3 is made up of 11 amino acids. Here the CDR3 DNA reads TGTGCCAGCAGTTCGGGTCCGCGCTACACCTTC. Its protein is CASSSGPRYTF.

The chain recombines TRBV19 with TRBJ1-5; maybe TRBD1 (5 bases). The CDR3 runs 15 residues. Between the trimmed V and J ends, which lost 3 bases and 7 bases, there was a span of 16 bases. The germline CDR1 and CDR2 sequences are LNHDA and SQIVND (reference sequence). The CDR3: CASSILRQGRQPQHF. DNA for the CDR3: TGTGCCAGTAGTATTTTGCGGCAGGGCAGGCAGCCCCAGCATTTT.

The chain employs TRBV28 and TRBJ2-5, with D possibly being TRBD1 (7 bases). The CDR3 consists of 15 residues. Trimming pared 4 bases from V and 6 bases from J, leaving 18 bases between. CDR1 MDHEN and CDR2 SYDVKM come from the germline V gene. CDR3 in amino acids: CASSSTGVGGKTQYF. CDR3 nucleotides: TGTGCCAGCAGTTCCACAGGGGTTGGGGGGAAGACCCAGTACTTC.